This record covers a single TCR beta chain. Produced via immunoSEQ multiplex PCR; TCRdb's table is partial and in-frame only. The data contain fewer than 350,000 clones, 90% of them singletons. The CDR3 sequence is 16 residues long. In germline, CDR1 is SGHNT, CDR2 YYREEE (reference sequence). Trimming cost V 4 bases and J 0 bases, with 17 bases left between them. This sample stems from a study of blood T cell repertoires in COVID-19. Study at large: Material from acute and convalescent COVID-19 was sourced from the United States, Italy and Spain.

The sequenced sample was PBMCs or T cells enriched from blood (not recorded which). This rearrangement joins TRBV5-4 to TRBJ2-7; a weak D match, TRBD1 (6 bases). The clonotype comes from a woman younger than 35 with acute COVID-19. The CDR3 protein is CASSRRLQGSSYEQYF. The CDR3, as DNA: TGTGCCAGCAGCAGGAGGCTCCAGGGGAGCTCCTACGAGCAGTACTTC.